The source of this TCR beta chain is a study of cytomegalovirus exposure and HLA in healthy donors. Study overall: Clustering assigned approximately 79% of the approximately 400 genotyped donors to the Caucasian-associated ancestry cluster.

V shed 6 bases and J 15 bases; nucleotides not matched to a gene: 3. The CDR3 consists of 11 residues. The germline gives CDR1 SEHNR, CDR2 FQNEAQ (reference sequence). The PCR made use of 60 Vbeta and 13 Jbeta primers. Using immunoSEQ multiplex PCR, the repertoire was profiled, and TCRdb retains in-frame clones only, with some absent. Of about 170,000 clones listed, 75% to 90% are singletons. Sequenced: PBMCs. This TCR came from a boy aged 2 to 9 in good health and CMV-seronegative. This rearrangement joins TRBV7-9 to TRBJ2-1; TRBD2 matches 12 bases. The CDR3 spells CASSSSGRGFF. The CDR3 coding sequence is TGTGCCAGCAGTTCTAGCGGGAGGGGGTTCTTC.